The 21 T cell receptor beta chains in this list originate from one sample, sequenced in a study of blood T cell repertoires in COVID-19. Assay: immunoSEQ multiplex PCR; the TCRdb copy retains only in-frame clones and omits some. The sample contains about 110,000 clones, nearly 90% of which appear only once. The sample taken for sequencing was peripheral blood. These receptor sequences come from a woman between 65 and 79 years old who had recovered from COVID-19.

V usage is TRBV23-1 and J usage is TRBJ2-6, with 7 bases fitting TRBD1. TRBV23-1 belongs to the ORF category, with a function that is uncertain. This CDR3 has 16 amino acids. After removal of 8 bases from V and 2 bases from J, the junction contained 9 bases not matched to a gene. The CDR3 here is CASSQRGQAGANVLTF. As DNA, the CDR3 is TGCGCCAGCTCCCAGAGGGGGCAGGCTGGGGCCAACGTCCTGACTTTC.

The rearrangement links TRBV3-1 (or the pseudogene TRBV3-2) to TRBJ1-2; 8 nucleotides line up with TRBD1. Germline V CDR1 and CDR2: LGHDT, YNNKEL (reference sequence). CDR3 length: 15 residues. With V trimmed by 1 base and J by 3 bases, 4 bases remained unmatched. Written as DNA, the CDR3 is TGTGCCAGCAGCCAAGGCAACAGGGGGTACTATGGCTACACCTTC. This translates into CASSQGNRGYYGYTF.

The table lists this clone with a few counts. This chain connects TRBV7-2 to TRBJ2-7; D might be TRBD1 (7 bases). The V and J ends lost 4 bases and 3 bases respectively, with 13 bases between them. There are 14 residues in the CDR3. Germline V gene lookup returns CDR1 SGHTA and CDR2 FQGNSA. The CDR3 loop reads CASSSGGTFYEQYF. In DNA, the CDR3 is TGTGCCAGCAGCTCAGGGGGGACGTTCTACGAGCAGTACTTC.

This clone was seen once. CDR3 coding DNA: TGTGCGACAGGTCGGGAGAACACCGGGGAGCTGTTTTTT. Residues: CATGRENTGELFF. V and J are TRBV24-1 and TRBJ2-2; TRBD1 is a possible D gene (6 bases). CDR1 is KGHDR and CDR2 is SFDVKD in the germline V gene. The CDR3 runs to 13 residues.

CDR3: CASSILGSGDYEQYF. In nucleotides, the CDR3 is TGTGCCAGTAGTATTTTGGGGAGCGGGGACTACGAGCAGTACTTC. This chain joins TRBV19 and TRBJ2-7; 7 positions agree with TRBD2. This CDR3 is 15 amino acids long. Germline V gives CDR1 LNHDA, CDR2 SQIVND (reference sequence). V gave up 3 bases and J gave up 3 bases; unmatched junction bases: 8.

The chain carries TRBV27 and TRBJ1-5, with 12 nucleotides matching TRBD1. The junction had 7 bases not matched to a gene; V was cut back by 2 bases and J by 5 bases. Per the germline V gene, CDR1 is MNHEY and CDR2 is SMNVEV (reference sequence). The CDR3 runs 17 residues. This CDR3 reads CASSLGPGTGGHQPQHF. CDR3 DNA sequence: TGTGCCAGCAGTTTAGGGCCCGGGACAGGGGGCCATCAGCCCCAGCATTTT.

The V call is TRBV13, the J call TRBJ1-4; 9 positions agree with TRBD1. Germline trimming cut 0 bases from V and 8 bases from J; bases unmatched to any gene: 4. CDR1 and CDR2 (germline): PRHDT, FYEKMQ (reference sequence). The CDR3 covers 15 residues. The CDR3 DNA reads TGTGCCAGCAGCTTAGGGGGACAGGGAGGCGAAAAACTGTTTTTT. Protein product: CASSLGGQGGEKLFF.

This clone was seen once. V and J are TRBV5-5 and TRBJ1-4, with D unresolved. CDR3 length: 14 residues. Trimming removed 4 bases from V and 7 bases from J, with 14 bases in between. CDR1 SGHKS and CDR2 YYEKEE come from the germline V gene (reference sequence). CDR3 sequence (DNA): TGTGCCAGCAGCGCGGATATCTCAAGTGAAAAACTGTTTTTT. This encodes CASSADISSEKLFF.

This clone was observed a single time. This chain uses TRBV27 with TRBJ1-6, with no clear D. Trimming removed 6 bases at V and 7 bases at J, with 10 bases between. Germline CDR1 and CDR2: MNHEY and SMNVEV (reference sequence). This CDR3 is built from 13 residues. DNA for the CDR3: TGTGCCAGCAGCGATAGGCGGAATTCACCCCTCCACTTT. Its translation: CASSDRRNSPLHF.

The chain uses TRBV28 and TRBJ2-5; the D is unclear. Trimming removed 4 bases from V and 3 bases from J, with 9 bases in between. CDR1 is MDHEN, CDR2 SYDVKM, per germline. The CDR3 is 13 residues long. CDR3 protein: CASSWVSEETQYF. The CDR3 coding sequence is TGTGCCAGCAGTTGGGTAAGCGAAGAGACCCAGTACTTC. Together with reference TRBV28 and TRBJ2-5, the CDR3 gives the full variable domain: DVKVTQSSRYLVKRTGEKVFLECVQDMDHENMFWYRQDPGLGLRLIYFSYDVKMKEKGDIPEGYSVSREKKERFSLILESASTNQTSMYLCASSWVSEETQYFGPGTRLLVL.

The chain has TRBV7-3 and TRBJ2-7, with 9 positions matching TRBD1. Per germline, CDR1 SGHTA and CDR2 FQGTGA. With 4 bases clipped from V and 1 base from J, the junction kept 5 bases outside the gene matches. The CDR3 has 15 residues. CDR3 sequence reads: CASSWGQGLSYEQYF. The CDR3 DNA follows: TGTGCCAGCAGCTGGGGACAGGGCCTTTCCTACGAGCAGTACTTC.

The CDR3 DNA is TGTGCCAGCGGAACGGGGAGGGGCTCCTACAATGAGCAGTTCTTC. As protein: CASGTGRGSYNEQFF. The V and J genes are TRBV6-5 and TRBJ2-1; 7 bases map to TRBD2. Looked up from germline, CDR1 is MNHEY and CDR2 is SVGAGI. The CDR3 length is 15 residues. With V trimmed by 8 bases and J by 0 bases, 7 bases remained unmatched.

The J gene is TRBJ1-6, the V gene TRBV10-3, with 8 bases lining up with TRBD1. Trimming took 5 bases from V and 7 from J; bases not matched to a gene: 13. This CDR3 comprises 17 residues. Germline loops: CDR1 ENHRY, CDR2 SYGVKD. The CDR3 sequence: CAISSSYGQGENSPLHF. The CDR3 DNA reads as TGTGCCATCAGTAGTTCTTACGGACAGGGAGAAAATTCACCCCTCCACTTT.

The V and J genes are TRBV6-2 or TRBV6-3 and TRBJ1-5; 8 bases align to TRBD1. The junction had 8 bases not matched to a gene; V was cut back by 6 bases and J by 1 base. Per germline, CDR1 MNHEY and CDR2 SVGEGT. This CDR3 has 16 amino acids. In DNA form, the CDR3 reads TGTGCCAGCAGCCTCAGGGGGCAGGTAAGCAATCAGCCCCAGCATTTT. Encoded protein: CASSLRGQVSNQPQHF.

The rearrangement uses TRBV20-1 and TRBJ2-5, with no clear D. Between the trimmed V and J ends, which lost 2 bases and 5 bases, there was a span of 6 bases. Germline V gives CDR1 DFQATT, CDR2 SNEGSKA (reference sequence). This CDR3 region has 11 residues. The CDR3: CSARPTETQYF. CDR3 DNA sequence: TGCAGTGCTAGACCGACTGAGACCCAGTACTTC.

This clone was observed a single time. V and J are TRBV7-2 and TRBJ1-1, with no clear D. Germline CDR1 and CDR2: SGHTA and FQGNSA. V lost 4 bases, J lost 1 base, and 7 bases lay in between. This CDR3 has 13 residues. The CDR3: CASSSERNTEAFF. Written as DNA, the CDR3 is TGTGCCAGCAGCTCCGAGAGGAACACTGAAGCTTTCTTT.

CDR3 protein: CASSPPSGGAGELFF. As DNA, the CDR3 is TGTGCCAGCAGCCCACCTAGCGGGGGGGCCGGGGAGCTGTTTTTT. The genes are TRBV7-3 and TRBJ2-2; 12 bases align to TRBD2. J lost 6 bases, V lost 5 bases, and 4 bases had no gene match. The germline V gene has CDR1 SGHTA and CDR2 FQGTGA. The CDR3 is 15 amino acids.

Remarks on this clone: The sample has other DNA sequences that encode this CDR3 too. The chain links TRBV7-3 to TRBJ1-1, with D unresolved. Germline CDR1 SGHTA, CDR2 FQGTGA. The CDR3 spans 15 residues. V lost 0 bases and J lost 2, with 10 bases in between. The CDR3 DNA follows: TGTGCCAGCAGCTTAACTGGAGCACCTAACACTGAAGCTTTCTTT. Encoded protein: CASSLTGAPNTEAFF.

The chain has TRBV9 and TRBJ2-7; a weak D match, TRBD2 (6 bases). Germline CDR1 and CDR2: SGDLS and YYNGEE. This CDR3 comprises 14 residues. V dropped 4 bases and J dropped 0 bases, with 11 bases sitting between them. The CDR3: CASSPRTNSYEQYF. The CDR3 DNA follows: TGTGCCAGCAGCCCCCGGACTAACTCCTACGAGCAGTACTTC.

The CDR3 loop reads CASSDWAGSYGYTF. For the CDR3, the DNA is TGCGCCAGCAGTGACTGGGCGGGAAGTTATGGCTACACCTTC. The J gene is TRBJ1-2, the V gene TRBV10-2; D gene uncertain. This CDR3 is built from 14 residues. CDR1 and CDR2 from the germline V gene are WSHSY and SAAADI. V dropped 3 bases and J dropped 5 bases, with 13 bases sitting between them.

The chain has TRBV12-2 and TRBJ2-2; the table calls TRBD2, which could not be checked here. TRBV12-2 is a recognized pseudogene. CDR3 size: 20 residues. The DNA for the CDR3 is TGTGCAAGTCGCTTAGCGCAAGGGACTAGCGGGAGTCAGGACACCGGGGAGCTGTTTTTT. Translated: CASRLAQGTSGSQDTGELFF.